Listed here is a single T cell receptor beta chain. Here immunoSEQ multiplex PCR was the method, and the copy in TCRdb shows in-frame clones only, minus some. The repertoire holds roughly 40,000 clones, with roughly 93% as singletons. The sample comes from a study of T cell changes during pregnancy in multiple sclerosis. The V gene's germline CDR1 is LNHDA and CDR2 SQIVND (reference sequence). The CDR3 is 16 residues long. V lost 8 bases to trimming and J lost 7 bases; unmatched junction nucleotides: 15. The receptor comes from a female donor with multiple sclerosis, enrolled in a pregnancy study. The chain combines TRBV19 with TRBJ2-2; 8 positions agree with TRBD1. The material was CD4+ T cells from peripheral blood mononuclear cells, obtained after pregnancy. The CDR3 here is CASRVPGTGASGELFF. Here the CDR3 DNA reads TGTGCCAGTCGGGTCCCCGGGACAGGAGCGAGCGGGGAGCTGTTTTTT.